This TCR beta chain was identified in a study of blood T cells in healthy people across ages. Notes on the study in general: Higher diversity and more naive CD4+ cells were features of long-lived donors, compared to aged donors.

A J-beta primer mix and a sample-barcoded 5' primer were used in a second PCR of roughly 7 to 12 cycles. Each cDNA molecule, via a template-switch adaptor with 12 random nucleotides, was tagged. From the 5' RACE reads, TCRdb called clonotypes with MiXCR, one entry per CDR3 protein. The sample carries approximately 680,000 distinct CDR3 sequences, about a third recorded once. Germline CDR1 reads SGHRS; CDR2 reads YFSETQ. The CDR3 covers 16 residues. Turning to this clonotype: Its specificity is unknown. Just one base apart from a much larger clone, this may be a read error.

This TCR came from a woman older than 75 in good health. The sequencing sample was made of blood. This chain links TRBV5-1 with TRBJ2-1; 10 bases match TRBD2. This CDR3 is CANSKGLADSYNEQFF. In nucleotides, the CDR3 is TGCGCCAACAGCAAAGGACTAGCGGACTCCTACAATGAGCAGTTCTTC.